This T cell receptor (beta chain) was retrieved from a study of OX40 agonist ivuxolimab in advanced cancers. Study-level background: With ivuxolimab, an agonistic anti-OX40 (CD134) antibody, patients were treated.

General study results and limits: The authors also found low normalized T-cell clonal expansion in some nonresponders.

The repertoire was sequenced with immunoSEQ multiplex PCR; TCRdb's copy has only in-frame clones and lacks some. The sample yields approximately 44,000 clones, 80% seen once. About this clone itself: Its antigen is not known.

Germline CDR1 reads SGHRS; CDR2 reads YFSETQ. The CDR3 consists of 16 residues. V lost 0 bases, J lost 1 base, and 13 bases lay in between. The gene calls are TRBV5-1 and TRBJ1-1; D uncertain. The specimen was CD4+ or CD8+ T cells sorted from blood, collected in a trial of the OX40 agonist ivuxolimab. The receptor comes from an adult with an advanced solid tumor such as melanoma, head and neck, liver or kidney cancer. CDR3 coding DNA: TGCGCCAGCAGCTTGGACCCTGGCGCCACGAACACTGAAGCTTTCTTT. Amino acid sequence: CASSLDPGATNTEAFF.